This T cell receptor beta chain came from a study of cytomegalovirus exposure and HLA in healthy donors. Points from the study as a whole: It was assumed in the presence/absence analyses that sequencing depth was roughly uniform across donors. Later analysis revealed greater clonal expansion in HLA-associated TCR beta chains than in equally common others.

All donors participated as healthy donors of bone marrow. The PCR ran on 60 Vbeta and 13 Jbeta primers. Clones were sequenced by immunoSEQ multiplex PCR, and TCRdb holds only the in-frame ones, with some missing. The sample yields 150,000 to 200,000 clones, over 70% seen once. A remark on this clone: Its antigen is still unknown.

The sample comprised PBMCs. The TCR originated in a man aged 18-30 years in good health and CMV-seropositive.

The CDR3 DNA reads as TGCGCCAGCAGCGGGGGGCCACAGGGCGCAACTAATGAAAAACTGTTTTTT. This codes for CASSGGPQGATNEKLFF. V gene TRBV10-2 combines with J gene TRBJ1-4; tentative D call: TRBD1 (6 bases). Germline V gene data show CDR1 as WSHSY and CDR2 as SAAADI. The CDR3 contains 17 residues. Trimming pared 6 bases from V and 0 bases from J, leaving 17 bases between.